This TCR beta chain was recorded in a study of blood T cell repertoires in COVID-19. In the study overall: COVID-19 samples, acute and convalescent, were from the United States, Italy and Spain. PBMCs, B-cell-depleted T cells, or T cells were the source of the cDNA or gDNA that made up the material.

Study processing details: Amplified reference gene primers provided the basis for estimating nucleated cell counts. The protocol was immunoSEQ multiplex PCR, while the TCRdb copy is restricted to in-frame clones and leaves out a portion. Clone size and V and J calls were adopted from that table, with D and trimming inferred from the DNA. The data contain 70,000 to 100,000 clones, around 80% of them singletons. Germline V lookup: CDR1 MNHEY, CDR2 SVGAGI. The CDR3 extends over 16 amino acids. Trimming removed 2 bases from V and 3 bases from J; junction bases left unmatched: 6. This TCR came from a middle-aged man with active or convalescent COVID-19. J is TRBJ2-1 and V is TRBV6-5; 8 nucleotides agree with TRBD2. The specimen was peripheral blood. The CDR3 DNA reads as TGTGCCAGCAGTTACAGGACTAGCCCGTTCTACAATGAGCAGTTCTTC. Protein product: CASSYRTSPFYNEQFF.